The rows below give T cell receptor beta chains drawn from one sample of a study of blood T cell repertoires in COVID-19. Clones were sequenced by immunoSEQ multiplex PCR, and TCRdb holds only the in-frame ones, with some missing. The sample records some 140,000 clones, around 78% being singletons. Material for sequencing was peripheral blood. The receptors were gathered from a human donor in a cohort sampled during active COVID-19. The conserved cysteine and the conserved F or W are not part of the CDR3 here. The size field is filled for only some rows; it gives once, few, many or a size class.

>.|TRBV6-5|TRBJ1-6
ASSYSGVSPLH
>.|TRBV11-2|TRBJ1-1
ASSSRQSPRAEAF
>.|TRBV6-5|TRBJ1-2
ASRKSGDYGYT
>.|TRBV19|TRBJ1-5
ASSGTGEGQPQH
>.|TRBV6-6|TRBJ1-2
ASSYFLTGNRDGYT
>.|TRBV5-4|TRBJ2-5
ASSLTGGTQY
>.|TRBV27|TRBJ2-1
ASSYTRLAGNNEQF
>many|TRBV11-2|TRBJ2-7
ASSRMGVEQY
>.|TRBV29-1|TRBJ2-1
SASTGEYGEQF
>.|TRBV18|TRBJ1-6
ASSTRQDSPLH
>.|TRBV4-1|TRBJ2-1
ASSQDIQGWSEQF
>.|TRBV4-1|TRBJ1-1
ASSQGGRRGGRTEAF
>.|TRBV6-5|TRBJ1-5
ASSRQRSSNQPQH
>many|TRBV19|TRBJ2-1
ASSHRGRVIAGEQF
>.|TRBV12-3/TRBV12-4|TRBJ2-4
ASSPWDRSQY
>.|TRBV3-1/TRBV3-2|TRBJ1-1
ASSQGQGGLNTEAF
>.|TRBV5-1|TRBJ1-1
ASSLRGGTEAF
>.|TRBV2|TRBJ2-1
ASSEGRILGANEQF
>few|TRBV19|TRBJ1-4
ASSTYRDTLF
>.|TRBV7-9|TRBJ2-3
ASSLPPGGSDTQY
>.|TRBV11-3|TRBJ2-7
ASSLAAGSRYEQY
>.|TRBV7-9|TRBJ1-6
ASSSERSSYNSPLH
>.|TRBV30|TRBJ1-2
AWSAGGNYGYT
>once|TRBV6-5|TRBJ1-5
ASKGGLSNQPQH
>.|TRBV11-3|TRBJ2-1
ASSLFGTSSPNEQF
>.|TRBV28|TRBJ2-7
ASNFGESPYEQY
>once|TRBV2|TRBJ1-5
ASSEGGDQPQH
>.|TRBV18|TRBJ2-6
ASSPGQPSGANVLT
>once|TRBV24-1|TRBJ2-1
ATSDLAGLLSYTYNEQF
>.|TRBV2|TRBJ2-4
ASSEIWATAKNIQY
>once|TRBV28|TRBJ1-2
ASRKQGKVYGYT
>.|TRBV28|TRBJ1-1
ASSLPSGTEAF
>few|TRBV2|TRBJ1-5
ASRQVNSNQPQH
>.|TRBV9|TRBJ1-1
ASSVGGYMNTEAF
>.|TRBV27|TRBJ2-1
ASQTLSYNEQF
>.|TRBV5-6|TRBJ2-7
ASSLRDSPYEQY
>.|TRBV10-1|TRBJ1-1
ASSETGMNTEAF
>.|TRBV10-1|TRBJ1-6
ASRTRQGGYNSPLH
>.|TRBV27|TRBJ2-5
ASSPRTSGGGPRETQY
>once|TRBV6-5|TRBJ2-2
ASSYSSGFNTGELF
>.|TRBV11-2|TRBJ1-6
ASNRQGVWSPLH
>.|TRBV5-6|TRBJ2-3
ASSTGTGGPDTQY
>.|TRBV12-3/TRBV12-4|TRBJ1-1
ASKRGNLRAF
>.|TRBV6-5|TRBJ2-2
ASSTRVANTGELF
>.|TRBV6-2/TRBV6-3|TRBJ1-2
ASSPTRDKIGGNYGYT
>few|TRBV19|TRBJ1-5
ASSISDRNQPQH
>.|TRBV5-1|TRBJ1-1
ASSLTGHDTEAF
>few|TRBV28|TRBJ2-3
ASRGQHEGGSQY
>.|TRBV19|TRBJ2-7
ASSAWDRGNEQY
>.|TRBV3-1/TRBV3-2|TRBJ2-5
ASSQQAGGHQETQY
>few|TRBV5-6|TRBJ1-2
ASSLSEVYGYT
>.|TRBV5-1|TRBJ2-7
ASSLASGGSYEQY
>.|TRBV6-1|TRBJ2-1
ASSEGTSGKNEQF
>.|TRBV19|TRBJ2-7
ASSRQGAYEQY
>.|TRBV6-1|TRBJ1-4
ASSEGSGNEKLF
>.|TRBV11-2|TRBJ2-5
ASSLSGVSEETQY
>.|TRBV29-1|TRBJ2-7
SVEAAYEQY
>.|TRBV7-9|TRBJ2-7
ASSLDYGSYEQY
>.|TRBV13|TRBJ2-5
ASSPDSQETQY